The rows below give T cell receptor beta chains drawn from one sample of a study of CD8 T cells in ankylosing spondylitis. TCRdb redid the calling of the 5' RACE reads with MiXCR, one entry per CDR3 protein. The sample yields 400,000 to 450,000 distinct CDR3 sequences, 15% to 20% seen once. The specimen was blood, either unsorted or a sorted T cell fraction (not recorded which). These receptors were collected from a male donor with ankylosing spondylitis. The conserved cysteine and the conserved F or W are not part of the CDR3 here. Each record gives: D gene, J gene, CDR3 length, V gene, CDR3 protein. D genes are given only for firm matches.

>TRBD2|TRBJ2-5|12|TRBV5-1
ASTGGGAGETQY
>-|TRBJ1-1|9|TRBV28
ASSNPRAAF
>TRBD1|TRBJ2-3|13|TRBV3-1
ASSQEEGGADTQY
>-|TRBJ2-7|12|TRBV3-1
ASSQVRESHEQY
>-|TRBJ1-1|12|TRBV29-1
SVVRRGRDTEAF
>-|TRBJ2-5|11|TRBV18
ASSPLSGETQY
>-|TRBJ2-3|13|TRBV25-1
ATVPVGASTDTQY
>-|TRBJ1-5|13|TRBV4-1
ASSQGTASNQPQH
>-|TRBJ1-2|11|TRBV20-1
SASVPGAYGYT
>-|TRBJ2-1|12|TRBV6-2/TRBV6-3
ASSYSSSINEQF
>TRBD2|TRBJ2-1|12|TRBV5-1
ASSTGTSYNEQF
>-|TRBJ2-7|11|TRBV20-1
SASDQPSYEQY
>TRBD2|TRBJ2-7|12|TRBV4-1
ASSDGLAADEQY
>TRBD1|TRBJ1-2|12|TRBV11-3
ASSFGQGSGGYT
>TRBD1|TRBJ1-5|13|TRBV4-1
ASSMPGQGNQPQH
>-|TRBJ2-1|10|TRBV7-9
ASSTQGGGQF
>TRBD1|TRBJ1-1|11|TRBV29-1
STITGELTEAF
>-|TRBJ1-1|15|TRBV20-1
SARERGRPLMNTEAF
>TRBD2|TRBJ2-5|16|TRBV15
ATSRGRGLAGDQETQY
>-|TRBJ1-1|12|TRBV7-2
ASSLNMVSFVAF
>TRBD1|TRBJ1-2|11|TRBV6-1
ASTRGQVDGYT
>TRBD2|TRBJ2-1|15|TRBV5-1
ASSLEAGLAFYNEQF
>-|TRBJ2-1|11|TRBV20-1
SAREVWASEQF
>-|TRBJ2-1|10|TRBV20-1
SPRGMGDEQF
>-|TRBJ2-1|13|TRBV11-3
ASSLDTKGWNEQF
>TRBD1|TRBJ2-6|15|TRBV7-2
ASTLTGAFSGANVLT
>-|TRBJ2-3|15|TRBV12-3/TRBV12-4
ASSPGTRTSAPDTQY
>TRBD2|TRBJ2-3|15|TRBV6-1
ASRASAGGLVADTQY
>-|TRBJ2-7|9|TRBV20-1
SARGTDEQY
>-|TRBJ2-5|13|TRBV5-1
ASSPGRREEETQY
>-|TRBJ2-3|12|TRBV5-1
ASSLTSPTDTQY
>-|TRBJ1-1|12|TRBV12-3/TRBV12-4
ASSFRGRGTEAF
>-|TRBJ1-2|12|TRBV20-1
SALPLGSNYGYT